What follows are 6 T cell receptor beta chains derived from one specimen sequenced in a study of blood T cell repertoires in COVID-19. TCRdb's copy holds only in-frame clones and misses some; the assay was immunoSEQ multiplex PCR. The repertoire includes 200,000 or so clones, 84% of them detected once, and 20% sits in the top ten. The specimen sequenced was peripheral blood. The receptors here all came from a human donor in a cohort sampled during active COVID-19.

Written as DNA, the CDR3 is TGTGCCACGCTGGGACTAGCGGGAGGGAGGGATACGCAGTATTTT. Residues: CATLGLAGGRDTQYF. This sequence joins TRBV6-5 and TRBJ2-3; 16 nucleotides agree with TRBD2. The CDR3 is made up of 15 amino acids. CDR1 and CDR2 from the germline V gene are MNHEY and SVGAGI. V dropped 10 bases and J dropped 6; count of bases not matched to a gene: 7.

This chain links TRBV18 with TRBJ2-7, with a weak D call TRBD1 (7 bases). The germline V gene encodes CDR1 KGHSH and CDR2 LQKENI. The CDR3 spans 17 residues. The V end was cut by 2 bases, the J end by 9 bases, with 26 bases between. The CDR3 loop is CASSPVAGGADYERQYF. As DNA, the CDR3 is TGTGCCAGCTCACCAGTCGCAGGGGGTGCGGACTACGAGCGGCAGTACTTC.

The CDR3 reads CASSRGREPNTQYF. As DNA, the CDR3 is TGTGCCAGCAGCCGAGGACGGGAGCCCAATACGCAGTATTTT. The rearrangement joins TRBV3-1 (or the pseudogene TRBV3-2) to TRBJ2-3; tentatively, D is TRBD2 (6 bases). V was trimmed by 4 bases and J by 7 bases, leaving 15 bases between them. CDR3 length: 14 residues. Per the germline V gene, CDR1 is LGHDT and CDR2 is YNNKEL (reference sequence).

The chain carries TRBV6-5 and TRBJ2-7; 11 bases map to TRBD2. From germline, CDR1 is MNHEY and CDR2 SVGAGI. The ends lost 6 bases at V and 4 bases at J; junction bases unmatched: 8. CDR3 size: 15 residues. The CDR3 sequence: CASRTGTSGRYEQYF. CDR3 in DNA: TGTGCCAGCAGGACCGGGACTAGCGGAAGATACGAGCAGTACTTC.

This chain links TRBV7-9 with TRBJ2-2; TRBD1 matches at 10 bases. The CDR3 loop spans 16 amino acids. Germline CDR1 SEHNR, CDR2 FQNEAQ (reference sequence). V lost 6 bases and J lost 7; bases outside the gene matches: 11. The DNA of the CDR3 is TGTGCCAGCAGGGCGACAGGGGGCGCCGGTCACGGGGAGCTGTTTTTT. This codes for CASRATGGAGHGELFF.

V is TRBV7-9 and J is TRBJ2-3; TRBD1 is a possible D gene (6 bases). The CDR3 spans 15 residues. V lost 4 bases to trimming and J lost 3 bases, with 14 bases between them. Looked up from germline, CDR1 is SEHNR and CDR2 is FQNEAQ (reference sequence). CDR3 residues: CASSSLGGPTDTQYF. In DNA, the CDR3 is TGTGCCAGCAGCTCCTTAGGGGGACCAACAGATACGCAGTATTTT.